This T cell receptor (beta chain) was sequenced in a study of cytomegalovirus exposure and HLA in healthy donors. The wider study: From donors who were HLA-typed, an early data release held approximately 84 million unique TCRs.

Trimming at V came to 1 base and at J to 5 bases, leaving 8 bases not matched to a gene. The germline CDR1 and CDR2 sequences are LGHNA and YNFKEQ. This CDR3 comprises 16 residues. Primers: 60 Vbeta forward and 13 Jbeta reverse. The data were produced by immunoSEQ multiplex PCR, yet TCRdb's version contains in-frame clones alone and is incomplete. The sample has about 200,000 clones; approximately 83% are singletons. The chain has TRBV4-2 and TRBJ2-3, with 8 positions matching TRBD2. The sequence derives from a boy younger than 10 in good health and CMV-seronegative. The source material was PBMCs. The CDR3 here is CASSQGPGGPKDTQYF. DNA of the CDR3: TGTGCCAGCAGCCAAGGTCCGGGGGGGCCGAAAGATACGCAGTATTTT.